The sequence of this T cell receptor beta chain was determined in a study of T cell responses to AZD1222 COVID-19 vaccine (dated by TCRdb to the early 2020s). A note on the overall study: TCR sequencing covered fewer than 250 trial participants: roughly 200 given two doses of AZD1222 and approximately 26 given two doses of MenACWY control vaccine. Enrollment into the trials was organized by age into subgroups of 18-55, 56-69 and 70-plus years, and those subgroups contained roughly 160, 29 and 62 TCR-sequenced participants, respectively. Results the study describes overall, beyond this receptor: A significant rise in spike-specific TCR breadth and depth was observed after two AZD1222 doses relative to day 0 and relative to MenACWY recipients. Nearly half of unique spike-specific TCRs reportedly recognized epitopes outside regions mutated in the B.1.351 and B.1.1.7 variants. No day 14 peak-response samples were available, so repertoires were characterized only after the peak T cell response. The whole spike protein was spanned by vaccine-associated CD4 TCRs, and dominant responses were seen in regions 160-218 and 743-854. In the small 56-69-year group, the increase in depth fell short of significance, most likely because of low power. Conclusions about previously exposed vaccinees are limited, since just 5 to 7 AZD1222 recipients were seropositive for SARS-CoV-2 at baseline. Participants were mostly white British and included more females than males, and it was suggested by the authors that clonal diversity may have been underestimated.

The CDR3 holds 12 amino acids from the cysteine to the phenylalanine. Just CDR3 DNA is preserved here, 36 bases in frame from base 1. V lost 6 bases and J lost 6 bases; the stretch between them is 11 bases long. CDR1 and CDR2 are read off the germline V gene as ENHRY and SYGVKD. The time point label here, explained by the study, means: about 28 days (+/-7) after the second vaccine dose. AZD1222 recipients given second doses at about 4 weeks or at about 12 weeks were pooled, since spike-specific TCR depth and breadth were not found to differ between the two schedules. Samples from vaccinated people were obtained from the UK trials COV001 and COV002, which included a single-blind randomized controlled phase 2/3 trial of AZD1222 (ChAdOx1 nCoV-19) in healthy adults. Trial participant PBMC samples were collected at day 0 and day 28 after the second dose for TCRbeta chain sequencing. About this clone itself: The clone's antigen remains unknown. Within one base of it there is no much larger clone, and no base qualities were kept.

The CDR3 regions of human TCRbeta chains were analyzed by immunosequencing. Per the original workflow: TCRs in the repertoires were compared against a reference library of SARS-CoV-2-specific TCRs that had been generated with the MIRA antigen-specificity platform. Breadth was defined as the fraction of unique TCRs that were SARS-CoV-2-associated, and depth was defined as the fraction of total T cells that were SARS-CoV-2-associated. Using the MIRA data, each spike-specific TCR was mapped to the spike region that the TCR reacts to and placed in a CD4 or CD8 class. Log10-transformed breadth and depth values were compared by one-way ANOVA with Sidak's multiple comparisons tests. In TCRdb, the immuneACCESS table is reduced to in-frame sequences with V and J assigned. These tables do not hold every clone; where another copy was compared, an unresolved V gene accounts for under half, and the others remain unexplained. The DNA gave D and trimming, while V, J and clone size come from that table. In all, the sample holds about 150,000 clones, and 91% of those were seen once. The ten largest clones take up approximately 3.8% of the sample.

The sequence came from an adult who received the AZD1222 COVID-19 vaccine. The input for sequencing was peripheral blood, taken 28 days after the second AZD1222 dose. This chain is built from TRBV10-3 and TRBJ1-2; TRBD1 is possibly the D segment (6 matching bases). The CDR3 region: CAISRQADGYTF. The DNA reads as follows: TGTGCCATCAGCCGACAGGCCGATGGCTACACCTTC.